This record concerns one T cell receptor (beta chain) sequence. Its antigen is currently unknown. Assay: immunoSEQ multiplex PCR; the TCRdb copy retains only in-frame clones and omits some. Of tens of thousands of clones listed, almost 95% are singletons. The sample is drawn from a study of OX40 agonist ivuxolimab in advanced cancers. As for the study in general: Patients were treated with intravenous ivuxolimab, dosed at 0.01 to 10 mg/kg and infused every 2 weeks. Three patients got partial responses; one had hepatocellular carcinoma and two had cutaneous melanoma. Whole-study findings and limits: Some of the nonresponding patients also showed low levels of normalized T-cell clonal expansion.

Individuals having autoimmune disease history or systemic immunosuppression were not enrolled. V shed 4 bases and J shed 1 base, with 14 bases lying between them. Germline V gives CDR1 SGHNT, CDR2 YYREEE (reference sequence). This CDR3 region has 16 residues. This specimen was CD4+ or CD8+ T cells sorted from blood, taken in a trial of the OX40 agonist ivuxolimab. The chain carries TRBV5-4 and TRBJ1-4; D perhaps matches TRBD1 (6 bases). This clonotype was obtained from an adult with an advanced solid tumor such as melanoma, head and neck, liver or kidney cancer. The CDR3 loop reads CASSHRVQGTNEKLFF. The DNA of the CDR3 is TGTGCCAGCAGCCATCGAGTACAGGGAACTAATGAAAAACTGTTTTTT.